These 32 T cell receptor beta chains originate from one sample sequenced in a study of memory CD4+ T cells and cytomegalovirus serostatus. The assay was immunoSEQ multiplex PCR, and TCRdb's table has in-frame clones only and misses some. This table holds around 60,000 clones, less than 85% found once. The sort gate was single viable CD3+CD4+CD8-CD45RO+ cells for memory CD4+ T cells. Specimen: memory CD4+ T cells from blood. The receptors here all came from an adult in good health and CMV-seronegative. Some clones in this sample may be carry-over from other donors' samples.

The rearrangement links TRBV6-1 to TRBJ1-2, with 10 positions matching TRBD1. V shed 10 bases, J shed 5 bases, and the junction held 10 bases outside the gene matches. Germline-derived CDR1 and CDR2 are MNHNS and SASEGT. The CDR3 has 14 amino acids. CDR3 DNA: TGTGCCATCCTGAGGGACAGGGGCCGGTATGGCTACACCTTC. Protein sequence: CAILRDRGRYGYTF.

The V call is TRBV5-1, the J call TRBJ2-7, with D unclear. The CDR3 runs to 13 residues. V was pared by 7 bases and J by 0 bases, with 11 bases between. Germline values: CDR1 SGHRS, CDR2 YFSETQ. The CDR3 reads CASSDGYSYEQYF. The CDR3 DNA reads TGCGCCAGCTCGGACGGGTACTCCTACGAGCAGTACTTC.

J is TRBJ2-3 and V is TRBV4-1; weak D call: TRBD2 (7 bases). This CDR3 contains 17 residues. Trimming pared 0 bases from V and 2 bases from J, leaving 15 bases between. Germline V gene sequence: CDR1 MGHRA, CDR2 YSYEKL. In DNA form, the CDR3 reads TGCGCCAGCAGCCAAGAGGGGGGGCCCGATTTCACAGATACGCAGTATTTT. Translated, it gives CASSQEGGPDFTDTQYF.

This clone turned up a few times. This sequence joins TRBV7-2 and TRBJ1-5, with D perhaps matching TRBD1 (6 bases). The CDR3 extends over 15 amino acids. V lost 4 bases, J lost 2 bases, and 12 bases lay in between. The germline CDR1 and CDR2 sequences are SGHTA and FQGNSA. The CDR3 nucleotides read TGTGCCAGCAGCTCACAGGGAGGAGGCAATCAGCCCCAGCATTTT. Its protein product is CASSSQGGGNQPQHF.

There are a few counts of this clone. The chain couples TRBV15 to TRBJ2-4; a weak D match, TRBD2 (6 bases). The ends were cut back, 1 base at V and 0 bases at J, with 7 bases in the middle. This CDR3 has 15 residues. Per germline, CDR1 LNHNV and CDR2 YYDKDF (reference sequence). The DNA for the CDR3 is TGTGCCACCAGCAGAGGGGGGGTAGCCAAAAACATTCAGTACTTC. Translation gives CATSRGGVAKNIQYF.

The table lists this clone with a count of one. The V and J genes are TRBV21-1 and TRBJ2-2; the D call in the table, TRBD2, was not verified against the DNA. TRBV21-1 is labeled a pseudogene. CDR3 length: 21 residues. The CDR3 spells CASSSPHFRLAGDAETGELFF. In DNA, the CDR3 is TGTGCCAGCAGCAGCCCTCATTTTCGACTAGCGGGAGACGCTGAAACCGGGGAGCTGTTTTTT.

This rearrangement joins TRBV5-4 to TRBJ2-4; 11 bases align to TRBD1. Germline V gives CDR1 SGHNT, CDR2 YYREEE (reference sequence). The CDR3 extends over 15 amino acids. V lost 3 bases and J lost 4; bases outside the gene matches: 3. The CDR3 nucleotides read TGTGCCAGCAGCTCCGGGACAGGGGGGAAAAACATTCAGTACTTC. It codes for CASSSGTGGKNIQYF.

The J gene is TRBJ2-7, the V gene TRBV2; 8 nucleotides align to TRBD1. The CDR3 is made up of 14 amino acids. In germline, CDR1 is SNHLY, CDR2 FYNNEI. The ends lost 5 bases at V and 8 bases at J; junction bases unmatched: 11. DNA of the CDR3: TGTGCCAGCAGTCATACCGACAGGGGCGCTCAGCAGTACTTC. Translating it yields CASSHTDRGAQQYF.

The DNA for the CDR3 is TGTGCCAGCGGATCGCCGGGGGGGGCCCGGGAGACCCAGTACTTC. It codes for CASGSPGGARETQYF. The chain has TRBV28 and TRBJ2-5; 8 bases are a match to TRBD2. J lost 5 bases, V lost 8 bases, and 13 bases had no gene match. The CDR3 has 15 amino acids. CDR1 and CDR2 (germline): MDHEN, SYDVKM.

The table lists this clone with a few counts. V usage is TRBV5-1 and J usage is TRBJ1-1; 9 positions agree with TRBD1. The CDR3 is 13 amino acids. Trimming cost V 3 bases and J 11 bases; bases outside gene matches: 8. Per germline, CDR1 SGHRS and CDR2 YFSETQ. CDR3 residues: CASSSRTGVDAFF. DNA for the CDR3: TGCGCCAGCAGCTCGCGGACAGGGGTCGACGCTTTCTTT.

The rearrangement joins TRBV19 to TRBJ1-2; 9 nucleotides match TRBD1. With V trimmed by 7 bases and J by 5 bases, 11 bases remained unmatched. The CDR3 is 15 residues long. CDR1 is LNHDA, CDR2 SQIVND, per germline (reference sequence). CDR3 nucleotide sequence: TGTGCCAGTACTTTTCAGGGGACAGGGAAGTATGGCTACACCTTC. Translated: CASTFQGTGKYGYTF.

The chain has TRBV5-4 and TRBJ1-2, with D unresolved. The germline V gene has CDR1 SGHNT and CDR2 YYREEE (reference sequence). Trimming stripped 4 bases from V and 4 bases from J, with 8 bases between. This CDR3 is built from 12 residues. The CDR3 region has the DNA TGTGCCAGCAGCGTGGACGGCTATGGCTACACCTTC. It translates to CASSVDGYGYTF.

The chain links TRBV4-1 to TRBJ2-7, with no clear D. This CDR3 is 14 amino acids long. Trimming pared 0 bases from V and 5 bases from J, leaving 11 bases between. Looked up from germline, CDR1 is MGHRA and CDR2 is YSYEKL. CDR3 protein: CASSQDPGRNEQYF. In DNA form, the CDR3 reads TGCGCCAGCAGCCAAGATCCGGGCAGGAACGAGCAGTACTTC.

The V gene is TRBV4-1, the J gene TRBJ2-7; 9 bases fit TRBD2. This CDR3 region has 14 residues. CDR1 MGHRA and CDR2 YSYEKL come from the germline V gene. V shed 0 bases, J shed 3 bases, and the junction held 0 bases outside the gene matches. The chain's CDR3 is CASSQELAGYEQYF. DNA for the CDR3: TGCGCCAGCAGCCAAGAACTAGCGGGCTACGAGCAGTACTTC.

The chain combines TRBV2 with TRBJ2-7; 12 nucleotides match TRBD2. This CDR3 contains 13 residues. Germline loops: CDR1 SNHLY, CDR2 FYNNEI. V trimming: 4 bases; J trimming: 5 bases; junction bases outside the gene matches: 0. The CDR3 sequence is CASSGTSGNEQYF. For the CDR3, the DNA is TGTGCCAGCAGTGGGACTAGCGGGAACGAGCAGTACTTC.

This clone came up a few times. DNA for the CDR3: TGTGCCAGCAGCTCAACTAGCGGGAGGGCCTGGTATTCAGATACGCAGTATTTT. The encoded protein is CASSSTSGRAWYSDTQYF. The V and J genes are TRBV5-4 and TRBJ2-3; TRBD2 matches 13 bases. V shed 3 bases, J shed 4 bases, and the junction held 11 bases outside the gene matches. CDR1 and CDR2 (germline): SGHNT, YYREEE (reference sequence). The CDR3 runs to 18 residues.

This clone was picked up one time. The V and J genes are TRBV4-1 and TRBJ2-2; 8 bases align to TRBD2. Germline loops: CDR1 MGHRA, CDR2 YSYEKL. CDR3 length: 15 residues. The V and J ends lost 0 bases and 6 bases, in that order; junction bases with no gene match: 3. DNA of the CDR3: TGCGCCAGCAGCCAAGATCGGCGGGAGGCCGGGGAGCTGTTTTTT. This encodes CASSQDRREAGELFF.

V and J are TRBV6-1 and TRBJ2-5; D is uncertain. The length of the CDR3 is 10 residues. Germline V gene data show CDR1 as MNHNS and CDR2 as SASEGT. Trimming cost V 6 bases and J 2 bases, with 1 base left between them. The CDR3 sequence is CASRQETQYF. The CDR3 DNA reads TGTGCCAGCAGGCAAGAGACCCAGTACTTC.

The CDR3 is CASSYGTSGAWTQYF. In DNA, the CDR3 is TGTGCCAGCAGTTACGGGACTAGCGGGGCTTGGACCCAGTACTTC. The chain carries TRBV6-5 and TRBJ2-5; 13 positions agree with TRBD2. Looked up from germline, CDR1 is MNHEY and CDR2 is SVGAGI. J gave up 7 bases and V 2 bases, and 4 bases lay outside the gene matches. This CDR3 spans 15 amino acids.

The chain combines TRBV5-6 with TRBJ1-4, with TRBD1 as a possible D gene (6 bases). Germline V CDR1 and CDR2: SGHDT, YYEEEE. Trimming removed 1 base from V and 3 bases from J, with 10 bases in between. This CDR3 is built from 15 residues. The CDR3 is CASSLWGGPNEKLFF. CDR3 in DNA: TGTGCCAGCAGCTTGTGGGGGGGCCCTAATGAAAAACTGTTTTTT. Full variable domain (rest looked up from reference TRBV5-6 and TRBJ1-4): DAGVTQSPTHLIKTRGQQVTLRCSPKSGHDTVSWYQQALGQGPQFIFQYYEEEERQRGNFPDRFSGHQFPNYSSELNVNALLLGDSALYLCASSLWGGPNEKLFFGSGTQLSVL.

This sequence joins TRBV6-5 and TRBJ2-3; 7 bases line up with TRBD2. CDR3 size: 14 residues. V was clipped by 0 bases and J by 3 bases; unmatched bases: 0. The germline V gene encodes CDR1 MNHEY and CDR2 SVGAGI. The CDR3 spells CASSYSRETDTQYF. The CDR3 DNA reads TGTGCCAGCAGTTACTCGCGGGAGACAGATACGCAGTATTTT.

The V and J genes are TRBV28 and TRBJ1-2; 7 bases align to TRBD1. Germline loops: CDR1 MDHEN, CDR2 SYDVKM. This CDR3 spans 18 amino acids. V lost 5 bases, J lost 1 base, and 16 bases stayed unmatched. CDR3 sequence reads: CASSRTFSSGQINYGYTF. For the CDR3, the DNA is TGTGCCAGCAGTCGCACATTTTCCTCGGGACAGATTAACTATGGCTACACCTTC.

The chain uses TRBV30 and TRBJ1-5, with a tentative D call TRBD1 (6 bases). The length of the CDR3 is 12 residues. With 3 bases removed from V and 9 bases from J, the gap between germline ends came to 12 bases. Germline assignment: CDR1 GTSNPN and CDR2 SVGIG (reference sequence). The CDR3 reads CAWSAGVGPQHF. As DNA, the CDR3 is TGTGCCTGGAGCGCAGGGGTAGGGCCCCAGCATTTT.

The chain has TRBV18 and TRBJ1-2; D remains ambiguous. The CDR3 has 13 residues. CDR1 is KGHSH and CDR2 is LQKENI in the germline V gene. Trimming took off 6 bases at V and 0 bases at J, with 8 bases between the two ends. The CDR3 sequence: CASSVAANYGYTF. The CDR3 DNA follows: TGTGCCAGCTCCGTTGCCGCTAACTATGGCTACACCTTC. The whole variable domain, filled in from reference TRBV18 and TRBJ1-2, reads NAGVMQNPRHLVRRRGQEARLRCSPMKGHSHVYWYRQLPEEGLKFMVYLQKENIIDESGMPKERFSAEFPKEGPSILRIQQVVRGDSAAYFCASSVAANYGYTFGSGTRLTVV.

The chain combines TRBV7-9 with TRBJ1-1; unclear D gene. The CDR3 is 14 amino acids. CDR1 and CDR2 from the germline V gene are SEHNR and FQNEAQ (reference sequence). Trimming took 1 base from V and 3 from J, leaving 9 bases between them. The CDR3 DNA is TGTGCCAGCAGCTTAGATGGCAGATACACTGAAGCTTTCTTT. Its translation: CASSLDGRYTEAFF.

This clone came up a few times. The chain combines TRBV25-1 with TRBJ2-1, with D possibly TRBD1 on 5 matching bases. Germline V gene data show CDR1 as MGHDK and CDR2 as SYGVNS. The V end lost 1 base, the J end lost 5 bases, and 18 bases lay between the germline ends. There are 17 residues in the CDR3. CDR3: CASSESLGLGKNNEQFF. In DNA, the CDR3 is TGTGCCAGCAGTGAATCCTTGGGGCTTGGGAAAAACAATGAGCAGTTCTTC.

The chain combines TRBV19 with TRBJ2-3; 9 nucleotides match TRBD2. The trim removed 7 bases at V and 5 bases at J, leaving 13 bases unmatched. Germline CDR1 LNHDA, CDR2 SQIVND (reference sequence). The CDR3 covers 16 residues. CDR3 amino acids: CASTRVSGSKGDTQYF. In nucleotides, the CDR3 is TGTGCCAGTACCCGAGTTAGCGGGAGTAAGGGAGATACGCAGTATTTT.

The CDR3 nucleotides are TGCGCCAGCAGCTTGGCCTGGCCTTCCGATGAGCAGTTCTTC. Amino acids: CASSLAWPSDEQFF. The genes are TRBV5-1 and TRBJ2-1; D ambiguous. The CDR3 extends over 14 amino acids. V lost 0 bases and J lost 8, with 12 bases in between. Germline loops: CDR1 SGHRS, CDR2 YFSETQ.

The CDR3, as DNA: TGTGCCAGCAGCCTGACAGGGGAGGCCGGGGAGCTGTTTTTT. Protein: CASSLTGEAGELFF. The V gene is TRBV5-6, the J gene TRBJ2-2; 8 bases line up with TRBD1. CDR1 and CDR2 from the germline V gene are SGHDT and YYEEEE. CDR3 length: 14 amino acids. With V trimmed by 4 bases and J by 6 bases, 5 bases remained unmatched.

Of note for this clone: Within the sample, other DNA sequences also encode this same CDR3. This chain links TRBV2 with TRBJ1-2, with 7 bases identical to TRBD1. Germline values: CDR1 SNHLY, CDR2 FYNNEI. Trimming took 5 bases from V and 1 from J; bases not matched to a gene: 1. The CDR3 spans 13 residues. CDR3 sequence: CASSRDSNYGYTF. CDR3 sequence (DNA): TGTGCCAGCAGTCGGGACAGTAACTATGGCTACACCTTC.

The V and J genes are TRBV20-1 and TRBJ2-5, with no clear D. The CDR3 contains 10 residues. V was pared by 4 bases and J by 1 base, with 1 base between. The germline V gene has CDR1 DFQATT and CDR2 SNEGSKA (reference sequence). The CDR3 spells CSATQETQYF. The CDR3 region has the DNA TGCAGTGCTACCCAAGAGACCCAGTACTTC.

This chain joins TRBV7-3 and TRBJ2-5, with D possibly matching TRBD1 (6 bases). The CDR3 consists of 15 residues. V was shortened by 5 bases and J by 5 bases, with 18 bases between the two germline ends. Germline V gene lookup returns CDR1 SGHTA and CDR2 FQGTGA. CDR3 sequence: CASSRGGLGDETQYF. CDR3 sequence (DNA): TGTGCCAGCAGCCGAGGGGGTCTGGGGGACGAGACCCAGTACTTC.